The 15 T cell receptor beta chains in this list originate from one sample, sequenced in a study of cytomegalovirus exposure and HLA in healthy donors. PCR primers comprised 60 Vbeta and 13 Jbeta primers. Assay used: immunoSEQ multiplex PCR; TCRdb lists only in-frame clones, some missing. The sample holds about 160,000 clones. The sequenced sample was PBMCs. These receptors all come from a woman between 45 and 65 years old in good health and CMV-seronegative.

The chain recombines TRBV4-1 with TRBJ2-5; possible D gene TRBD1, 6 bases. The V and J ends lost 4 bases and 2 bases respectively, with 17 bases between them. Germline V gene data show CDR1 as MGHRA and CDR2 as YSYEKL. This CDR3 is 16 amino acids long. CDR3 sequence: CASSPNPHREQETQYF. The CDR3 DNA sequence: TGCGCCAGCAGCCCAAACCCGCACAGGGAGCAAGAGACCCAGTACTTC.

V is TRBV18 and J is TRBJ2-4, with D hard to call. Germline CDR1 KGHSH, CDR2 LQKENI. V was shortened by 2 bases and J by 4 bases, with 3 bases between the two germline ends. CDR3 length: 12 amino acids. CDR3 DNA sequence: TGTGCCAGCTCACCAGAGAAAAACATTCAGTACTTC. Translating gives CASSPEKNIQYF.

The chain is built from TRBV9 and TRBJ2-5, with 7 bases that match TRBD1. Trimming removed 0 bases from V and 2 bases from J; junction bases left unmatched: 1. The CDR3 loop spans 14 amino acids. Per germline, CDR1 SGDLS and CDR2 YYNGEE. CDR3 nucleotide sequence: TGTGCCAGCAGCGTAGTGGGACAGCAAGAGACCCAGTACTTC. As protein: CASSVVGQQETQYF.

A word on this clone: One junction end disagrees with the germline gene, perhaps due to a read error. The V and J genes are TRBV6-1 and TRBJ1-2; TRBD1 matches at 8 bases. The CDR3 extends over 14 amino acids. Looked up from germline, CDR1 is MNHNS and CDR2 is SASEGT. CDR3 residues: CASSPGQVHYGCTF. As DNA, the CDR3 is TGTGCCAGCAGTCCGGGACAGGTCCACTATGGCTGCACCTTC.

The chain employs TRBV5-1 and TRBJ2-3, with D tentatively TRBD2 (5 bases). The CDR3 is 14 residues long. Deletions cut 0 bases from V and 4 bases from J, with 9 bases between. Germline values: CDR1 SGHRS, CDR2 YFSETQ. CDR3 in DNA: TGCGCCAGCAGCTTGGAATGGGGAGCAGATACGCAGTATTTT. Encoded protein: CASSLEWGADTQYF.

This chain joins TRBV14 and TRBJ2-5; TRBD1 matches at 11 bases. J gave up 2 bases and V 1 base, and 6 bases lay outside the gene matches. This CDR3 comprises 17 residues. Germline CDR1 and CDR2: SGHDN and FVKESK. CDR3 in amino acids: CASSQARDRGRQETQYF. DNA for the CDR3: TGTGCCAGCAGCCAAGCTAGGGACAGGGGGAGGCAAGAGACCCAGTACTTC.

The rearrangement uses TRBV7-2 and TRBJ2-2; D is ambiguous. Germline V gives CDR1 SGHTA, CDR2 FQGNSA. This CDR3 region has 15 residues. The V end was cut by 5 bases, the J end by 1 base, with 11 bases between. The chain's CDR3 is CASSPLRQNTGELFF. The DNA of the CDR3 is TGTGCCAGCAGCCCCCTCAGACAGAACACCGGGGAGCTGTTTTTT.

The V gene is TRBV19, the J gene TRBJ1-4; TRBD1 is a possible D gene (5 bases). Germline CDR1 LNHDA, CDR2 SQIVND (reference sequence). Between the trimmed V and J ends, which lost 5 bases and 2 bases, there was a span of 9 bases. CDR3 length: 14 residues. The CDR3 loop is CASSRGSTNEKLFF. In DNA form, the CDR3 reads TGTGCCAGTAGTCGGGGGAGTACTAATGAAAAACTGTTTTTT.

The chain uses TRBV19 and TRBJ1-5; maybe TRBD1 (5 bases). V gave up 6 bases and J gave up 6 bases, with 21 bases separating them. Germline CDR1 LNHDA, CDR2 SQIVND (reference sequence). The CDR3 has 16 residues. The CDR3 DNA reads TGTGCCAGTAGCACCGAGCTAATACGACAGTTTCAGCCCCAGCATTTT. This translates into CASSTELIRQFQPQHF.

CDR3 sequence: CAWNMENYGYTF. As DNA, the CDR3 is TGTGCCTGGAATATGGAGAACTATGGCTACACCTTC. This chain links TRBV30 with TRBJ1-2, with D unresolved. CDR1 and CDR2 (germline): GTSNPN, SVGIG (reference sequence). With 4 bases removed from V and 2 bases from J, the gap between germline ends came to 8 bases. The CDR3 extends over 12 amino acids.

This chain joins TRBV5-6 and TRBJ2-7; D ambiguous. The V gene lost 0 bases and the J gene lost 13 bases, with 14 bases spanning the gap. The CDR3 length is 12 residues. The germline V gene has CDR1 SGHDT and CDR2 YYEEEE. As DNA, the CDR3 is TGTGCCAGCAGCTTGGACAAAATACAGCCCTACTTC. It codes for CASSLDKIQPYF. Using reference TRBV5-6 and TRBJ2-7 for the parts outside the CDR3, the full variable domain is DAGVTQSPTHLIKTRGQQVTLRCSPKSGHDTVSWYQQALGQGPQFIFQYYEEEERQRGNFPDRFSGHQFPNYSSELNVNALLLGDSALYLCASSLDKIQPYFGPGTRLTVT.

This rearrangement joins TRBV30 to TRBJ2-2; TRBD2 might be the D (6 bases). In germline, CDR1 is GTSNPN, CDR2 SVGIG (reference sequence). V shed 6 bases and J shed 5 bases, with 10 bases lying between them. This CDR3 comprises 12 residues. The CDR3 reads CACPAGTGELFF. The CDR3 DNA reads TGTGCCTGTCCCGCGGGGACCGGGGAGCTGTTTTTT.

CDR3 nucleotides: TGTGCCAGCAGCGGTCAGGGGGATACGCAGTATTTT. Its protein product is CASSGQGDTQYF. The chain recombines TRBV9 with TRBJ2-3; a weak D match, TRBD1 (6 bases). The CDR3 totals 12 residues. Trimming shortened V by 3 bases and J by 6 bases, and 8 bases separated the two germline ends. Germline CDR1 SGDLS, CDR2 YYNGEE.

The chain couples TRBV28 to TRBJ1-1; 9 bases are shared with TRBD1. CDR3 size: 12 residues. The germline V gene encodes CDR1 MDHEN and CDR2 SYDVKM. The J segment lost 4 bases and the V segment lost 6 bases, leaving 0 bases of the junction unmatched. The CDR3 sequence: CASRTGGTEAFF. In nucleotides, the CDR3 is TGTGCCAGCAGGACAGGGGGCACTGAAGCTTTCTTT.

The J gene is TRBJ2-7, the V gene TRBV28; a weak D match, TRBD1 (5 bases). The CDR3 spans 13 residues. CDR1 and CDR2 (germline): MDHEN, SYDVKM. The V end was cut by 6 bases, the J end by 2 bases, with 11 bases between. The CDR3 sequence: CASSQRQTYEQYF. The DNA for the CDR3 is TGTGCCAGCAGCCAAAGACAGACCTACGAGCAGTACTTC. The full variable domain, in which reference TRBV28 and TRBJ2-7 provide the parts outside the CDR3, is DVKVTQSSRYLVKRTGEKVFLECVQDMDHENMFWYRQDPGLGLRLIYFSYDVKMKEKGDIPEGYSVSREKKERFSLILESASTNQTSMYLCASSQRQTYEQYFGPGTRLTVT.